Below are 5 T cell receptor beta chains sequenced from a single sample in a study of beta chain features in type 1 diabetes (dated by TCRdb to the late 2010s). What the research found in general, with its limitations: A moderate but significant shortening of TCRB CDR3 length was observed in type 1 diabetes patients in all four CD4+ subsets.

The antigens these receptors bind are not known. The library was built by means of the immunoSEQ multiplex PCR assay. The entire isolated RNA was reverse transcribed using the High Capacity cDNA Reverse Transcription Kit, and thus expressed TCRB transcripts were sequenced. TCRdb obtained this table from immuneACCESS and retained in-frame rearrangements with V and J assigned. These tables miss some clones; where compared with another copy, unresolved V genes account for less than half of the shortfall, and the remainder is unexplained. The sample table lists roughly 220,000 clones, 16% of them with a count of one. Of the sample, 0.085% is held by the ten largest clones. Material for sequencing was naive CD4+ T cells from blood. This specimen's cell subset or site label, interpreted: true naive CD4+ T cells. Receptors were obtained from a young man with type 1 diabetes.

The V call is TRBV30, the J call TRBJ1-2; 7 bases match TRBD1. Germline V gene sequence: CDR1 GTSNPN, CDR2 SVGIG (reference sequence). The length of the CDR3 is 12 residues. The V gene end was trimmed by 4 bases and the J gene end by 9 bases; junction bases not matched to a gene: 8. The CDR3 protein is CAWTTGTASYTF. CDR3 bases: TGTGCCTGGACGACAGGGACGGCCAGCTACACCTTC.

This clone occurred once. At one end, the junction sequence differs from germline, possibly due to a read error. CDR3 residues: CATSRASGTGGFERFF. The CDR3 DNA follows: TGTGCCACCAGCAGAGCCTCCGGGACAGGGGGCTTTGAGCGGTTCTTC. J is TRBJ2-1 and V is TRBV15; TRBD1 matches 12 bases. CDR1 is LNHNV and CDR2 is YYDKDF in the germline V gene (reference sequence). The CDR3 contains 16 residues.

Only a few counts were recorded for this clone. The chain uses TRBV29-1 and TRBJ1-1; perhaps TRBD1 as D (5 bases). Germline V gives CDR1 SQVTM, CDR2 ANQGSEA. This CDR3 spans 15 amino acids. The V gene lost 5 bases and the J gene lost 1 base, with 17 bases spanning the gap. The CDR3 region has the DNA TGCAGCGTTTCAAGGACACTAACTCAGAACACTGAAGCTTTCTTT. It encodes CSVSRTLTQNTEAFF.

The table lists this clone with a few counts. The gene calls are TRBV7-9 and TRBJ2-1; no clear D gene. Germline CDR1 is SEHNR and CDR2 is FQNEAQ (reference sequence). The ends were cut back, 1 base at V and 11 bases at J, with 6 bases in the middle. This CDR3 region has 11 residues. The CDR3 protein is CASSLGEKQFF. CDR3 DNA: TGTGCCAGCAGCTTAGGAGAGAAGCAGTTCTTC. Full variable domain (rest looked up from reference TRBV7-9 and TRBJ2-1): DTGVSQNPRHKITKRGQNVTFRCDPISEHNRLYWYRQTLGQGPEFLTYFQNEAQLEKSRLLSDRFSAERPKGSFSTLEIQRTEQGDSAMYLCASSLGEKQFFGPGTRLTVL.

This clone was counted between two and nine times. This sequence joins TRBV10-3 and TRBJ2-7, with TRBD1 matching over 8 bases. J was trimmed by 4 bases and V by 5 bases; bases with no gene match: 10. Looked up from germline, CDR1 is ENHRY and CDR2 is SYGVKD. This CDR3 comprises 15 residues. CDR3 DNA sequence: TGTGCCATCAGTACTGGACAGGGCCCATGGTACGAGCAGTACTTC. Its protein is CAISTGQGPWYEQYF.